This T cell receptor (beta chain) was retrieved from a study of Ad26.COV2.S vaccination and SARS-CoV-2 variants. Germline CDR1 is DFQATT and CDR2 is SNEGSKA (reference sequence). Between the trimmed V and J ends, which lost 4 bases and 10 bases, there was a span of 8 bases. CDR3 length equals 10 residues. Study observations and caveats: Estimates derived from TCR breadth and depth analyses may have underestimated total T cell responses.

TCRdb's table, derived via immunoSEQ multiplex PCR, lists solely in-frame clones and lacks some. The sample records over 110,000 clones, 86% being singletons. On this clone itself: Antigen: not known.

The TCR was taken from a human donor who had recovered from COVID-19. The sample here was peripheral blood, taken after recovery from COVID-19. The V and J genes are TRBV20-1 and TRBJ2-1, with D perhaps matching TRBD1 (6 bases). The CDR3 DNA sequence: TGCAGTGCTACAGGGGACGAGCAGTTCTTC. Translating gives CSATGDEQFF.